This is a list of T cell receptor beta chains from one sample in a study of T cell repertoires in cytomegalovirus infection. Each CDR3 protein is one row after TCRdb ran MiXCR on the reads. The sample lists 150,000 to 200,000 distinct CDR3 sequences; about a tenth were seen once. Sequencing was performed on PBMCs. These receptors were taken from a human donor in good health (CMV status not recorded). Some clones in this sample may be carry-over from other donors' samples. Both conserved end residues are part of each CDR3. The order of the fields is V gene, CDR3 length, clone size, J gene, D gene, CDR3 protein, CDR3 DNA. A D gene is named only where the DNA matches it firmly. Rows may omit the clone size; those that give it use once, few, many or a size class.

>TRBV20-1|15|.|TRBJ2-3|TRBD2
CSARGEAGEGDTQYF
TGCAGTGCCCGAGGAGAGGCGGGAGAGGGGGATACGCAGTATTTT
>TRBV7-9|16|many|TRBJ1-5|.
CASSLGSPGTNQPQHF
TGTGCCAGCAGCTTAGGGAGCCCCGGGACAAATCAGCCCCAGCATTTT
>TRBV23-1|19|.|TRBJ2-1|TRBD1
CASSQIPTRDRAPYNEQFF
TGCGCCAGCAGTCAAATACCCACCCGGGACAGGGCCCCTTACAATGAGCAGTTCTTC
>TRBV29-1|15|.|TRBJ1-3|.
CSPLIRAAFGNTIYF
TGCAGCCCACTAATCCGCGCAGCTTTTGGAAACACCATATATTTT
>TRBV23-1|15|few|TRBJ1-4|.
CASSQFLGAGEELFF
TGCGCCAGCAGTCAATTTTTAGGGGCAGGGGAGGAACTGTTTTTT
>TRBV7-9|12|few|TRBJ1-1|.
CASSQGGTEAFF
TGTGCCAGCAGTCAAGGTGGCACTGAAGCTTTCTTT
>TRBV11-3|16|few|TRBJ1-2|TRBD1
CASSLGGTGDRHGYTF
TGTGCCAGCAGCTTAGGCGGGACAGGTGACCGACATGGCTACACCTTC
>TRBV5-3|15|.|TRBJ2-3|.
CASGGVDPRPDTQYF
TGTGCCAGCGGAGGTGTGGACCCCAGGCCAGATACGCAGTATTTT
>TRBV18|14|.|TRBJ1-5|.
CASSGGAGGQPQHF
TGTGCCAGCTCAGGGGGCGCGGGTGGACAGCCCCAGCATTTT
>TRBV28|15|many|TRBJ2-1|TRBD2
CASSPLLAGGNEQFF
TGTGCCAGCAGCCCTCTTCTAGCGGGAGGCAATGAGCAGTTCTTC
>TRBV19|16|.|TRBJ2-2|TRBD1
CASSPDRGPNTGELFF
TGTGCCAGTAGCCCAGACAGGGGCCCGAACACCGGGGAGCTGTTTTTT
>TRBV7-8|16|few|TRBJ1-6|.
CASSLRVGAPRGALHF
TGTGCCAGCAGCCTCCGGGTAGGGGCCCCCCGAGGGGCCCTCCACTTT
>TRBV7-9|19|many|TRBJ2-1|TRBD1
CASSLGGASWTGPYNEQFF
TGTGCCAGCAGCTTAGGGGGGGCTTCCTGGACAGGGCCCTACAATGAGCAGTTCTTC
>TRBV28|14|.|TRBJ2-7|TRBD2
CASSAPGTSYEQYF
TGTGCCAGCAGTGCCCCCGGGACTAGTTACGAGCAGTACTTC
>TRBV19|13|many|TRBJ1-1|.
CASSITDGTEAFF
TGTGCCAGTAGTATTACCGATGGCACTGAAGCTTTCTTT
>TRBV6-6|16|.|TRBJ2-1|TRBD2
CASSSASEGRANEQFF
TGTGCCAGCAGTTCCGCGTCGGAGGGGAGGGCGAATGAGCAGTTCTTC
>TRBV28|16|.|TRBJ1-2|.
CASSPFGQGEDYGYTF
TGTGCCAGCAGTCCCTTCGGGCAGGGAGAGGACTATGGCTACACCTTC
>TRBV28|12|few|TRBJ2-5|TRBD1
CASKDRVETQYF
TGTGCCAGTAAGGACAGGGTTGAGACCCAGTACTTC
>TRBV10-2|14|many|TRBJ1-5|.
CASTDRNSNQPQHF
TGCGCCAGCACGGACAGAAATAGCAATCAGCCCCAGCATTTT
>TRBV10-3|13|.|TRBJ1-1|.
CAISVSEDTEAFF
TGTGCCATCAGTGTCTCCGAAGATACTGAAGCTTTCTTT
>TRBV25-1|13|.|TRBJ1-2|.
CASSNAGAVGYTF
TGTGCCAGCAGTAACGCGGGGGCGGTTGGCTACACCTTC
>TRBV7-8|14|many|TRBJ1-1|.
CASSYREANTEAFF
TGTGCCAGCAGCTACCGGGAGGCGAACACTGAAGCTTTCTTT
>TRBV29-1|12|.|TRBJ2-2|.
CSVPKGTGELFF
TGCAGCGTGCCTAAGGGCACCGGGGAGCTGTTTTTT
>TRBV11-2|16|.|TRBJ2-1|.
CASSSPLNRAYNEQFF
TGTGCCAGCAGCTCACCTCTCAACAGGGCCTACAATGAGCAGTTCTTC
>TRBV7-2|14|.|TRBJ1-5|.
CAMGEPGSNQPQHF
TGTGCCATGGGGGAGCCCGGGAGCAATCAGCCCCAGCATTTT
>TRBV4-3|16|many|TRBJ2-1|TRBD2
CASSQAIAGGHNEQFF
TGCGCCAGCAGCCAAGCCATAGCGGGGGGCCACAATGAGCAGTTCTTC
>TRBV4-3|15|few|TRBJ1-5|.
CASSQDRRGYQPQHF
TGCGCCAGCAGCCAAGATAGGCGAGGTTATCAGCCCCAGCATTTT
>TRBV28|15|many|TRBJ1-2|.
CASSLISAANYGYTF
TGTGCCAGCAGTTTAATTTCGGCGGCTAACTATGGCTACACCTTC
>TRBV5-6|13|.|TRBJ1-1|.
CASSYVGGTEAFF
TGTGCCAGCAGCTATGTGGGAGGGACCGAAGCTTTCTTT
>TRBV10-1|16|many|TRBJ2-3|TRBD2
CASSDGRGGITDTQYF
TGCGCCAGCAGTGACGGTCGGGGGGGCATCACAGATACGCAGTATTTT
>TRBV3-1|12|few|TRBJ2-1|TRBD1
CASSPGTGRQFF
TGTGCCAGCAGCCCAGGGACAGGGAGACAGTTCTTC
>TRBV25-1|14|few|TRBJ2-1|TRBD2
CASSTSGTYNEQFF
TGTGCCAGCTCAACGAGCGGGACCTACAATGAGCAGTTCTTC
>TRBV7-2|15|many|TRBJ1-1|.
CASSLALGRDTEAFF
TGTGCCAGCAGCTTAGCGTTGGGGAGGGACACTGAAGCTTTCTTT
>TRBV28|15|.|TRBJ1-1|.
CASSPGGALSTEAFF
TGTGCCAGCAGCCCCGGGGGGGCCCTAAGCACTGAAGCTTTCTTT
>TRBV20-1|10|.|TRBJ2-7|.
CSAKSYEQYF
TGCAGTGCTAAATCTTACGAGCAGTACTTC
>TRBV10-3|13|many|TRBJ1-5|TRBD1
CAIRQGPNQPQHF
TGTGCCATCCGACAGGGTCCGAATCAGCCCCAGCATTTT
>TRBV19|13|few|TRBJ2-2|.
CASSFRGGDPAFF
TGTGCCAGTAGTTTCCGCGGCGGGGATCCTGCTTTTTTT
>TRBV28|14|many|TRBJ2-7|.
CASSYQGNSYEQYF
TGTGCCAGCAGTTACCAGGGTAACTCCTACGAGCAGTACTTC
>TRBV28|14|.|TRBJ2-1|TRBD2
CASSFVGGEDEQFF
TGTGCCAGCAGTTTCGTGGGAGGGGAGGATGAGCAGTTCTTC
>TRBV5-4|16|few|TRBJ2-5|TRBD1
CASRAGGPVWQETQYF
TGTGCCAGCAGGGCAGGGGGACCAGTGTGGCAAGAGACCCAGTACTTC
>TRBV20-1|14|many|TRBJ2-3|.
CSAMLAASTDTQYF
TGCAGTGCTATGTTAGCTGCTAGCACAGATACGCAGTATTTT
>TRBV12-3/TRBV12-4|14|.|TRBJ2-7|.
CASRLGPLTYEQYF
TGTGCCAGCAGGCTGGGACCGCTGACGTACGAGCAGTACTTC
>TRBV28|12|many|TRBJ2-7|.
CASSLFDYEQYF
TGTGCCAGCAGTTTATTTGACTACGAGCAGTACTTC
>TRBV30|16|few|TRBJ1-4|.
CAWSAFSGFGLGKLFF
TGTGCCTGGAGTGCTTTCTCAGGGTTTGGCCTAGGAAAACTGTTTTTT
>TRBV11-2|17|many|TRBJ2-7|TRBD2
CASSLTSGLAGGYEQYF
TGTGCCAGCAGCTTAACTTCGGGACTAGCGGGCGGATACGAGCAGTACTTC
>TRBV20-1|11|.|TRBJ2-3|.
CSAPLSDTQYF
TGCAGTGCCCCGCTTTCGGATACGCAGTATTTT
>TRBV28|15|.|TRBJ2-7|TRBD1
CASSKPGQGHYEQYF
TGTGCCAGCAGTAAACCGGGACAGGGCCACTACGAGCAGTACTTC
>TRBV15|16|.|TRBJ1-5|.
CATSRDRTARSQPQHF
TGTGCCACCAGCAGAGATAGGACGGCCAGATCCCAGCCCCAGCATTTT
>TRBV7-2|15|many|TRBJ2-3|TRBD2
CASSPAGGRPDTQYF
TGTGCCAGCAGCCCCGCGGGCGGGAGGCCAGATACGCAGTATTTT
>TRBV28|11|.|TRBJ2-1|.
CASTRLDEQFF
TGTGCCAGCACCCGACTAGATGAGCAGTTCTTC
>TRBV27|13|.|TRBJ2-7|TRBD2
CASARLAAYEQYF
TGTGCCAGCGCCCGACTAGCGGCCTACGAGCAGTACTTC
>TRBV6-2/TRBV6-3|14|few|TRBJ2-7|.
CASSYRSFPYEQYF
TGTGCCAGCAGTTATAGGTCATTTCCCTACGAGCAGTACTTC
>TRBV7-9|16|many|TRBJ2-2|TRBD1
CASSSKGQGESGELFF
TGTGCCAGCAGCTCGAAAGGACAGGGGGAATCCGGGGAGCTGTTTTTT
>TRBV19|16|many|TRBJ2-7|.
CASNMGRGLGVEEQYF
TGTGCCAGTAACATGGGTCGGGGACTGGGGGTAGAGGAGCAGTACTTC
>TRBV7-7|13|many|TRBJ1-1|.
CASSFSRNTEAFF
TGTGCTAGCAGCTTTTCCAGGAACACTGAAGCTTTCTTT